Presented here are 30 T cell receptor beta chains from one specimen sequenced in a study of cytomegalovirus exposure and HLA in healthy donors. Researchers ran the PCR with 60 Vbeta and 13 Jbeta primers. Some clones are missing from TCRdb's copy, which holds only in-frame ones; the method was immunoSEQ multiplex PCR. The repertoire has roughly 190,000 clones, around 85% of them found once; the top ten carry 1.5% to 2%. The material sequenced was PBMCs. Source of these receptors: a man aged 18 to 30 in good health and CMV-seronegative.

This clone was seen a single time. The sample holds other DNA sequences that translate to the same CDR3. The CDR3 sequence is CASSQDRSGSYEQYF. The CDR3 DNA follows: TGCGCCAGCAGCCAAGATCGGTCGGGGTCCTACGAGCAGTACTTC. The chain couples TRBV4-3 to TRBJ2-7; tentatively, D is TRBD2 (5 bases). With 0 bases removed from V and 1 base from J, the gap between germline ends came to 10 bases. The CDR3 has 15 residues. Germline-derived CDR1 and CDR2 are LGHNA and YSLEER.

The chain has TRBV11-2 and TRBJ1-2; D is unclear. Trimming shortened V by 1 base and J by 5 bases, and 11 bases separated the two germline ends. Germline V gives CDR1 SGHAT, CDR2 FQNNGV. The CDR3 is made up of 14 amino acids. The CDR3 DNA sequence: TGTGCCAGCAGCTTAGTTGGAGGGCTATATGGCTACACCTTC. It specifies CASSLVGGLYGYTF. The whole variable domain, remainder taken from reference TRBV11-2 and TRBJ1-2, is EAGVAQSPRYKIIEKRQSVAFWCNPISGHATLYWYQQILGQGPKLLIQFQNNGVVDDSQLPKDRFSAERLKGVDSTLKIQPAKLEDSAVYLCASSLVGGLYGYTFGSGTRLTVV.

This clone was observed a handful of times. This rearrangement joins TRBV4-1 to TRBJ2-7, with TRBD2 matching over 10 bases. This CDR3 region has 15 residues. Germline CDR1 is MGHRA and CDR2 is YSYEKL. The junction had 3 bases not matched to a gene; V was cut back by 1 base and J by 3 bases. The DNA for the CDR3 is TGCGCCAGCAGCCAAGTCCTAGCGGGAGTCTACGAGCAGTACTTC. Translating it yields CASSQVLAGVYEQYF.

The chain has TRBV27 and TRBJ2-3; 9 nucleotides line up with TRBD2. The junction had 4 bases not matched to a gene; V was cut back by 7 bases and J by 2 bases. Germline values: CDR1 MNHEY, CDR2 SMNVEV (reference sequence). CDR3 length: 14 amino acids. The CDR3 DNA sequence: TGTGCCAGCACACAGCGGGGGGCCACAGATACGCAGTATTTT. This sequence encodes CASTQRGATDTQYF.

CDR3 nucleotides: TGTGCCAGCAGCTTGGCAGGGACAGGGAGGAATTCACCCCTCCACTTT. It specifies CASSLAGTGRNSPLHF. V usage is TRBV5-6 and J usage is TRBJ1-6; 9 bases line up with TRBD1. CDR1 SGHDT and CDR2 YYEEEE come from the germline V gene. The V and J ends lost 0 bases and 7 bases, in that order; junction bases with no gene match: 5. The CDR3 sequence is 16 residues long.

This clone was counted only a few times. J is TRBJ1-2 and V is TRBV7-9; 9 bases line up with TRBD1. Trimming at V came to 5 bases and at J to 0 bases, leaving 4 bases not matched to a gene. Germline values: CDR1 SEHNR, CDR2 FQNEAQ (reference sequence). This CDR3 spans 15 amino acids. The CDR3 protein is CASSLGTGSNYGYTF. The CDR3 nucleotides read TGTGCCAGCAGCCTCGGGACAGGGTCTAACTATGGCTACACCTTC.

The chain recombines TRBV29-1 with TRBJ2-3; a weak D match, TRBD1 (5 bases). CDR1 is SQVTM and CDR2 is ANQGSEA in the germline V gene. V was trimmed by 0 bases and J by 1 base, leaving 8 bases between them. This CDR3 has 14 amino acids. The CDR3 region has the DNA TGCAGCGTTGAAGAACAAGGGGGCACAGATACGCAGTATTTT. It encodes CSVEEQGGTDTQYF.

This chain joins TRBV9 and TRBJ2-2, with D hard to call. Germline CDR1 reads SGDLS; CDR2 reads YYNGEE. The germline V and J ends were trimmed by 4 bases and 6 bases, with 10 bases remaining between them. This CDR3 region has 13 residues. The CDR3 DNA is TGTGCCAGCAGCCCAGACACCGCCGGGGAGCTGTTTTTT. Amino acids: CASSPDTAGELFF.

CDR3 residues: CASSLSAERGTDTQYF. The CDR3 DNA sequence: TGCGCCAGCAGCTTGTCAGCGGAGCGCGGCACAGATACGCAGTATTTT. This chain uses TRBV5-1 with TRBJ2-3; TRBD2 might be the D (5 bases). V lost 1 base, J lost 1 base, and 13 bases lay in between. CDR1 and CDR2 (germline): SGHRS, YFSETQ. This CDR3 spans 16 amino acids.

The CDR3 spells CASSLAGSGMANEQFF. The CDR3, as DNA: TGTGCCAGCAGCTTAGCTGGTAGCGGGATGGCCAATGAGCAGTTCTTC. The V call is TRBV13, the J call TRBJ2-1; 8 nucleotides match TRBD2. Germline CDR1 reads PRHDT; CDR2 reads FYEKMQ (reference sequence). Trimming removed 1 base from V and 6 bases from J; junction bases left unmatched: 8. This CDR3 has 16 amino acids.

The CDR3 DNA sequence: TGCGCCAGCAGCCAAGTAATCGGCTGGGAATTCGCGGGGGAGCAGTACTTC. Translated: CASSQVIGWEFAGEQYF. This chain links TRBV4-1 with TRBJ2-7; D perhaps matches TRBD2 (6 bases). The V gene's germline CDR1 is MGHRA and CDR2 YSYEKL. V was cut by 1 base and J by 7 bases, with 23 bases left in between. The CDR3 is made up of 17 amino acids.

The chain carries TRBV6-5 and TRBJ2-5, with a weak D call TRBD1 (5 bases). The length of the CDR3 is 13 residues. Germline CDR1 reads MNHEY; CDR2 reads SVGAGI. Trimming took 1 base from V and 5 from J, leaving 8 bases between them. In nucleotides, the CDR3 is TGTGCCAGCAGTTACTTCAGGGCGGAGACCCAGTACTTC. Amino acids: CASSYFRAETQYF.

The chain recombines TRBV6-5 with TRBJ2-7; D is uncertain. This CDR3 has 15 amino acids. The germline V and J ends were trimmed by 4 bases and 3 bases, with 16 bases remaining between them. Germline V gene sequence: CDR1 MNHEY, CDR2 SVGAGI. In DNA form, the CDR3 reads TGTGCCAGCAGTTCTCAAGTTTCTACGATCTACGAGCAGTACTTC. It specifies CASSSQVSTIYEQYF.

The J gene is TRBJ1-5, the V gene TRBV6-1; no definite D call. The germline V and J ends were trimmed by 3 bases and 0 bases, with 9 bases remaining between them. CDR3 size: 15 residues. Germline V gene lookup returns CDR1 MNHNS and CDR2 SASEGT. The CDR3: CASSEGSYSNQPQHF. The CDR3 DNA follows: TGTGCCAGCAGTGAGGGCAGTTATAGCAATCAGCCCCAGCATTTT.

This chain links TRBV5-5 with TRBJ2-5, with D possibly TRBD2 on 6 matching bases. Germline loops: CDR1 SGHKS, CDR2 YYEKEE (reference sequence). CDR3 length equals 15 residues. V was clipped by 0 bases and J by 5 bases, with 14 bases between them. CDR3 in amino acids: CASSLGDGGVETQYF. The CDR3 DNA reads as TGTGCCAGCAGCTTGGGGGACGGCGGGGTTGAGACCCAGTACTTC.

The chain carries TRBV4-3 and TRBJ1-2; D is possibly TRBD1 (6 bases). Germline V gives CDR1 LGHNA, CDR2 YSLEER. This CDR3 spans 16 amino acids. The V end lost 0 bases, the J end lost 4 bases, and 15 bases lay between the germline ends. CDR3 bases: TGCGCCAGCAGCCAAGACTGGGGGGGGGCGAGCTATGGCTACACCTTC. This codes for CASSQDWGGASYGYTF.

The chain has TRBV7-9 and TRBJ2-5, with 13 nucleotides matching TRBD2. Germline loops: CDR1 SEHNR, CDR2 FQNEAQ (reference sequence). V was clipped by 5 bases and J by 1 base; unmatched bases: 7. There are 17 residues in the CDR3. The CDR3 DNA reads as TGTGCCAGCAGCCAAAGGGGGACTAGCGGGATCCAAGAGACCCAGTACTTC. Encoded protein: CASSQRGTSGIQETQYF.

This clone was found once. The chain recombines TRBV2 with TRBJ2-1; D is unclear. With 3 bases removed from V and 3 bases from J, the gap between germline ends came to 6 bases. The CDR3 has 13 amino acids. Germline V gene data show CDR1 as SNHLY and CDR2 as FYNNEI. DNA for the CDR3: TGTGCCAGCAGTGATTACATCTACAATGAGCAGTTCTTC. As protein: CASSDYIYNEQFF. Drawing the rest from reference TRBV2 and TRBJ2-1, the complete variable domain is EPEVTQTPSHQVTQMGQEVILRCVPISNHLYFYWYRQILGQKVEFLVSFYNNEISEKSEIFDDQFSVERPDGSNFTLKIRSTKLEDSAMYFCASSDYIYNEQFFGPGTRLTVL.

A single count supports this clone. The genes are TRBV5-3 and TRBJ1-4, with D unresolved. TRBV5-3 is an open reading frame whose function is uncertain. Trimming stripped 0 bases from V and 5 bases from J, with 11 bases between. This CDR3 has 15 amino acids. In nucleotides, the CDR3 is TGTGCCAGAAGCTTGGGGAGCGGGAAGAATGAAAAACTGTTTTTT. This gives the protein CARSLGSGKNEKLFF.

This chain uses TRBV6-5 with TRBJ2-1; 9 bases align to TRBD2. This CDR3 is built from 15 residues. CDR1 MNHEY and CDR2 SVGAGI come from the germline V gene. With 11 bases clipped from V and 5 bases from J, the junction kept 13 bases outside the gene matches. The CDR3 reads CAATPAASGNNEQFF. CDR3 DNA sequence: TGTGCCGCCACCCCTGCGGCTAGCGGGAACAATGAGCAGTTCTTC.

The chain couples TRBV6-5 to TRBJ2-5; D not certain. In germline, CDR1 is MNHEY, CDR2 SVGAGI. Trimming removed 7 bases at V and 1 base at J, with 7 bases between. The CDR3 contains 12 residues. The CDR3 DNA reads TGTGCCAGCAAGACTCCCCAAGAGACCCAGTACTTC. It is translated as CASKTPQETQYF.

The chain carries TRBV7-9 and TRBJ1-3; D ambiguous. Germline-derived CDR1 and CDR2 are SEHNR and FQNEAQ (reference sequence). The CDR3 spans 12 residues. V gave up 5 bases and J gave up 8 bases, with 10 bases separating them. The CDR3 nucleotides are TGTGCCAGCAGCCAGGAGGGAGACACCATATATTTT. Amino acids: CASSQEGDTIYF.

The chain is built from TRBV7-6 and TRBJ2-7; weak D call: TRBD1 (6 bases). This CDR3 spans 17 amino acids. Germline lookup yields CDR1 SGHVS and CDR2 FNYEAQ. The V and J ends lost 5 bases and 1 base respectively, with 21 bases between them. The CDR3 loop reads CASSDKPTGPGSYEQYF. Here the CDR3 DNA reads TGTGCCAGCAGCGATAAACCAACAGGGCCGGGGTCCTACGAGCAGTACTTC.

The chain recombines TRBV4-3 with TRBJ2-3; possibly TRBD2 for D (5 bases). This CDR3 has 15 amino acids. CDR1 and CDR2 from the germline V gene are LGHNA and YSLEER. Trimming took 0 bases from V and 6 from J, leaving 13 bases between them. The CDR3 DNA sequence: TGCGCCAGCAGCCAAGATAATTCGGGAAGCGATACGCAGTATTTT. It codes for CASSQDNSGSDTQYF.

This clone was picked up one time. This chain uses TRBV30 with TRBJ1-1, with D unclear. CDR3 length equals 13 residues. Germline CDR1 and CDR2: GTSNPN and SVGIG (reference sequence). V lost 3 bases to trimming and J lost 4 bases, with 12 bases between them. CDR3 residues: CAWSIAVGTEAFF. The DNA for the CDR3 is TGTGCCTGGAGCATTGCGGTGGGCACTGAAGCTTTCTTT.

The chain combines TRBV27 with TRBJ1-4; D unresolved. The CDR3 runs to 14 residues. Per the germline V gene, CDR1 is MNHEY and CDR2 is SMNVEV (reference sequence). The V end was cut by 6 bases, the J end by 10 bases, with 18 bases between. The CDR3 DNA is TGTGCCAGCAGCCCCTGGCCCGAGGGTCTAAAACTGTTTTTT. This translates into CASSPWPEGLKLFF.

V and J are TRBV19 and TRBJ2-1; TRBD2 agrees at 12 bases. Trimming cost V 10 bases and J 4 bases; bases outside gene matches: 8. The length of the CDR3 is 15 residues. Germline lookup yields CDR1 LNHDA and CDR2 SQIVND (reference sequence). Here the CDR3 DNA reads TGTGCCACCAATGGGGGACTAGCGGGTTACAATGAGCAGTTCTTC. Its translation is CATNGGLAGYNEQFF.

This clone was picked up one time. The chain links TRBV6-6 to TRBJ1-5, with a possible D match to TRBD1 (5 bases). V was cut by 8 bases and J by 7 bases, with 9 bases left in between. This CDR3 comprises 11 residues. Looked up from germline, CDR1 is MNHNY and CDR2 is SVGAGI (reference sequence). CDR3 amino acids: CASGATQPQHF. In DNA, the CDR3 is TGTGCCAGCGGGGCAACGCAGCCCCAGCATTTT.

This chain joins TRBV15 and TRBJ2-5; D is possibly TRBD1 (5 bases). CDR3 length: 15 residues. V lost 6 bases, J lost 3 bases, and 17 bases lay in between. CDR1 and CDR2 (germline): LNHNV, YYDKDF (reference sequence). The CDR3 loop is CATRNKQELEETQYF. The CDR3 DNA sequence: TGTGCCACCAGGAACAAACAGGAGCTAGAAGAGACCCAGTACTTC. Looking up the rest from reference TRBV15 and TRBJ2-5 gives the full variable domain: DAMVIQNPRYQVTQFGKPVTLSCSQTLNHNVMYWYQQKSSQAPKLLFHYYDKDFNNEADTPDNFQSRRPNTSFCFLDIRSPGLGDTAMYLCATRNKQELEETQYFGPGTRLLVL.

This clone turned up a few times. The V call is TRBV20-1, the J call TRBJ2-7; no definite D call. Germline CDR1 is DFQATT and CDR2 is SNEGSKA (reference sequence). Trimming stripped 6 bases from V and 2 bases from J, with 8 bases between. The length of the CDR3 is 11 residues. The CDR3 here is CSATYTYEQYF. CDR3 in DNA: TGCAGTGCCACATACACCTACGAGCAGTACTTC.